This T cell receptor beta chain was retrieved from a study of T cell responses to AZD1222 COVID-19 vaccine. TCRdb's copy holds only in-frame clones and misses some; the assay was immunoSEQ multiplex PCR. The profile shows about 120,000 clones, 70% to 90% of them singletons. This clone was counted once. The germline CDR1 and CDR2 sequences are SGDLS and YYNGEE. The CDR3 totals 19 residues. The J segment lost 2 bases and the V segment lost 3 bases, leaving 11 bases of the junction unmatched. This receptor was identified in an adult who received the AZD1222 COVID-19 vaccine. The sample in question was peripheral blood, obtained 28 days after the second AZD1222 dose. J is TRBJ2-3 and V is TRBV9; the match to TRBD2 covers 14 bases. The CDR3 nucleotides are TGTGCCAGCAGCGGAGGGACTAGCGGGGGACCTATAAACACAGATACGCAGTATTTT. Translation: CASSGGTSGGPINTDTQYF.